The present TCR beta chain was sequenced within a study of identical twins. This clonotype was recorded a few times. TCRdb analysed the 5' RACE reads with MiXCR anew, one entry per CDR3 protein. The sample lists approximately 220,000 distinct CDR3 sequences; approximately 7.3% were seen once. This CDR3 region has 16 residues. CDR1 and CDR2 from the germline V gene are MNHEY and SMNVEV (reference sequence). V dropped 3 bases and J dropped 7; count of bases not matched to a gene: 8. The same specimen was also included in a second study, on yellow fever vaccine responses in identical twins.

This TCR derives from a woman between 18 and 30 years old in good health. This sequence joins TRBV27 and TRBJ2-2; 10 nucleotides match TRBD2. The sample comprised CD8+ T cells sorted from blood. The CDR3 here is CASSFTGTSESGELFF. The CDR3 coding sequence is TGTGCCAGCAGTTTTACCGGGACTAGCGAAAGCGGGGAGCTGTTTTTT.